This TCR beta chain was observed in a study of blood T cell repertoires in COVID-19. Looking at the study overall: Acute and convalescent COVID-19 specimens originated in the United States, Italy and Spain.

The V gene's germline CDR1 is SGHAT and CDR2 FQNNGV. With 6 bases removed from V and 6 bases from J, the gap between germline ends came to 15 bases. CDR3 length: 13 residues. Seattle participants joined during active infection and were tracked over time. Authors' methods: Estimated nucleated cell counts came from reference gene primer amplification. The assay was immunoSEQ multiplex PCR, and TCRdb's table has in-frame clones only and misses some. V, J and clone size reflect that table, while D and trimming were determined from the DNA. Of hundreds of thousands of clones in the sample, about nine tenths are singletons; the top ten hold 10% to 15%.

Material for sequencing was peripheral blood. This sequence was found in a woman aged 50 to 60 with COVID-19, enrolled during active disease. The chain uses TRBV11-2 and TRBJ2-7; D may be TRBD2 (6 bases). CDR3 sequence (DNA): TGTGCCAGCAGTTTCGGGGGAGAGGCCGAGCAGTACTTC. Protein product: CASSFGGEAEQYF. The full variable domain, its missing parts supplied by reference TRBV11-2 and TRBJ2-7, is EAGVAQSPRYKIIEKRQSVAFWCNPISGHATLYWYQQILGQGPKLLIQFQNNGVVDDSQLPKDRFSAERLKGVDSTLKIQPAKLEDSAVYLCASSFGGEAEQYFGPGTRLTVT.